These 2 T cell receptor beta chains were all obtained from the same sample, sequenced in a study of CD8+CD57+ T cells in acquired aplastic anemia. Researchers used genomic DNA as the template to profile TCR beta VDJ and CDR3. TCRdb used MiXCR to reprocess the reads, holding one entry per CDR3 protein. This sample has tens of thousands of distinct CDR3 sequences, with approximately 57% found just once. Flow cytometry had shown expanded CD8+CD57+ cells in the patients chosen for sequencing. Sequencing was carried out using sorted CD4+, CD8+, or CD8+CD57+ T cells (not recorded which) from PBMCs. These receptors were obtained from a human donor with aplastic anemia.

The V call is TRBV10-3, the J call TRBJ1-2; 8 bases are a match to TRBD1. V trimming: 0 bases; J trimming: 4 bases; junction bases outside the gene matches: 7. Per the germline V gene, CDR1 is ENHRY and CDR2 is SYGVKD. CDR3 length: 16 residues. The CDR3 reads CAISESGQGAFYGYTF. In DNA form, the CDR3 reads TGTGCCATCAGTGAGTCGGGGCAGGGGGCATTCTATGGCTACACCTTC.

The CDR3 loop reads CASSQGGLARYEQYF. The CDR3 region has the DNA TGCGCCAGCAGCCAAGGGGGACTAGCCCGTTACGAGCAGTACTTC. V gene TRBV10-1 combines with J gene TRBJ2-7; 9 bases match TRBD2. Germline V lookup: CDR1 WNHNN, CDR2 SYGVQD (reference sequence). CDR3 size: 15 residues. V shed 6 bases and J 4 bases; nucleotides not matched to a gene: 10.